The 9 T cell receptor beta chains below all came from one sample that was sequenced in a study of molecular identifiers for immune sequencing clone quantification. MiXCR, applied by TCRdb to the PCR reads, yields one record per CDR3 protein. The sample shows 85,000 to 130,000 distinct CDR3 sequences, under 40% of them seen only once. Source material: naive CD8+ T cells from blood, with Jurkat cell RNA spiked in. Specified subset: FACS-sorted CD8+CD4-CCR7+CD45RA+ naive T cells. Source of these receptors: a human donor in good health. Some libraries in this study had Jurkat cell RNA spiked in.

CDR3 sequence: CASSWTSRQGFSYEQYF. The CDR3 bases are TGCGCCAGCAGCTGGACCTCCAGACAGGGGTTCTCCTACGAGCAGTACTTC. V is TRBV5-1 and J is TRBJ2-7; TRBD1 matches at 8 bases. The trim removed 3 bases at V and 0 bases at J, leaving 11 bases unmatched. The CDR3 has 17 residues. The germline gives CDR1 SGHRS, CDR2 YFSETQ.

In regard to this clonotype: A much larger clonotype is one base distant, so this may be a read error. This CDR3 is missing its conserved last phenylalanine or tryptophan, likely due to a read error. J is TRBJ2-5 and V is TRBV6-6; the D gene is possibly TRBD2 (5 bases). Deletions cut 4 bases from V and 3 bases from J, with 15 bases between. The CDR3 totals 15 residues. Germline CDR1 is MNHNY and CDR2 is SVGAGI (reference sequence). Written as DNA, the CDR3 is TGTGCCAGCAGTTCTCTGGCGGGTGGAAAAGAGACCCAGTACCTC. Translated, it gives CASSSLAGGKETQYL.

This clonotype was recorded a few times. V and J are TRBV4-3 and TRBJ2-6; either TRBD1 or TRBD2 may supply D (5 bases each). This CDR3 is 17 amino acids long. Per germline, CDR1 LGHNA and CDR2 YSLEER. V was clipped by 0 bases and J by 2 bases, with 11 bases between them. Written as DNA, the CDR3 is TGCGCCAGCAGCCAAGAGATTTGGGGGACTGGGGCCAACGTCCTGACTTTC. Protein sequence: CASSQEIWGTGANVLTF.

On this clonotype: A read error may be the cause here, since a much bigger clone is one base away. The chain carries TRBV13 and TRBJ2-5, with D maybe TRBD1 (6 bases). From germline, CDR1 is PRHDT and CDR2 FYEKMQ (reference sequence). The CDR3 spans 15 residues. The DNA for the CDR3 is TGTGCCAGCAGCCCCGACTGGGGACAACAAGAGGCCCAGTACTTC. This sequence encodes CASSPDWGQQEAQYF.

This clonotype was found many times. This chain joins TRBV9 and TRBJ2-4; possibly TRBD2 for D (5 bases). Germline V gene lookup returns CDR1 SGDLS and CDR2 YYNGEE. The CDR3 is made up of 16 amino acids. V dropped 0 bases and J dropped 0 bases, with 10 bases sitting between them. For the CDR3, the DNA is TGTGCCAGCAGCGTAGGTCTCGGGATAGCCAAAAACATTCAGTACTTC. This encodes CASSVGLGIAKNIQYF.

This clonotype was counted a few times. V usage is TRBV27 and J usage is TRBJ1-2, with D uncertain. Trimming cost V 8 bases and J 2 bases, with 12 bases left between them. Per germline, CDR1 MNHEY and CDR2 SMNVEV (reference sequence). The CDR3 is 13 residues long. CDR3: CASGQRKNYGYTF. In DNA form, the CDR3 reads TGTGCCAGCGGGCAACGGAAAAACTATGGCTACACCTTC.

This chain uses TRBV5-4 with TRBJ1-1; D gene unclear. CDR3 length: 13 residues. CDR1 SGHNT and CDR2 YYREEE come from the germline V gene (reference sequence). The V gene lost 2 bases and the J gene lost 4 bases, with 9 bases spanning the gap. The CDR3 bases are TGTGCCAGCAGCTTTCCGGGGAGCACTGAAGCTTTCTTT. Its translation is CASSFPGSTEAFF.

The table lists this clonotype with a few counts. The rearrangement joins TRBV13 to TRBJ1-5; D remains ambiguous. V lost 2 bases and J 3 bases, leaving 8 bases between the germline ends. The CDR3 is 14 amino acids. The germline gives CDR1 PRHDT, CDR2 FYEKMQ (reference sequence). This CDR3 is CASSLSDTNQPQHF. The CDR3 region has the DNA TGTGCCAGCAGCTTATCGGATACCAATCAGCCCCAGCATTTT.

This clonotype was recorded many times. V gene TRBV7-9 combines with J gene TRBJ1-1, with D unresolved. Germline-derived CDR1 and CDR2 are SEHNR and FQNEAQ (reference sequence). Between the trimmed V and J ends, which lost 5 bases and 6 bases, there was a span of 7 bases. CDR3 length equals 11 residues. The chain's CDR3 is CASSQLAEAFF. In DNA form, the CDR3 reads TGTGCCAGCAGCCAACTCGCTGAAGCTTTCTTT.